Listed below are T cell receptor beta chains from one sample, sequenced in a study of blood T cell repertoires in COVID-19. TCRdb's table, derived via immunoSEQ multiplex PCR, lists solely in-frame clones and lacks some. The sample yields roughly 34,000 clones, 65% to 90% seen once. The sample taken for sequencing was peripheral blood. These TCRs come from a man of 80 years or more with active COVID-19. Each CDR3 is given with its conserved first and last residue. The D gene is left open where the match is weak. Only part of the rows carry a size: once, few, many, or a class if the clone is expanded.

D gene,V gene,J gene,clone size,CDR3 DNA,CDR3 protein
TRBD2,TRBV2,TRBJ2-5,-,TGTGCCAGCAAGCGGGACTTACGGGAGACCCAGTACTTC,CASKRDLRETQYF
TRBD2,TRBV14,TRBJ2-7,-,TGTGCCAGCAGCCGTAGGACTAGCGGGGACCGGGGGAACGAGCAGTACTTC,CASSRRTSGDRGNEQYF
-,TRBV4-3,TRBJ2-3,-,TGCGCCAGCAGCCTTAGCGGAGGGGATACGCAGTATTTT,CASSLSGGDTQYF
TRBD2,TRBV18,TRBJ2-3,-,TGTGCCAGCTCACCGGGACTAGAGACAGATACGCAGTATTTT,CASSPGLETDTQYF
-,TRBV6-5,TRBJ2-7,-,TGTGCCAGCACGCCCGGGGAAGAGCAGTACTTC,CASTPGEEQYF
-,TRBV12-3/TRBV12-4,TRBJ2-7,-,TGTGCCAGCAGTTTAGCCCGCGAGCAGTACTTC,CASSLAREQYF
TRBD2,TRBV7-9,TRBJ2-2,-,TGTGCCAGCAGCATTAGCGGGGGGGCCACCGGGGAGCTGTTTTTT,CASSISGGATGELFF
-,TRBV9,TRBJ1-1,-,TGTGCCAGCAGCCAAACTTGGAACACTGAAGCTTTCTTT,CASSQTWNTEAFF
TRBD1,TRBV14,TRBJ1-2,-,TGTGCCAGCAGCCGCAGTTTCGGACAGGGTTACGGCTACACCTTC,CASSRSFGQGYGYTF
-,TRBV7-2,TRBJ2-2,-,TGTGCCAGCGGAGTGACGATCCTGAACACCGGGGAGCTGTTTTTT,CASGVTILNTGELFF
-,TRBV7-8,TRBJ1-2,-,TGTGCCAGCAGCTTAGAGCCGGGGAGCTATGGCTACACCTTC,CASSLEPGSYGYTF
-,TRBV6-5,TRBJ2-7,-,TGTGCCAGCACCAAACCCGGGACAACCGAGCAGTACTTC,CASTKPGTTEQYF
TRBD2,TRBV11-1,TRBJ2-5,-,TGTGCCAGCAGCGAGAGGACTAGCGGGGGGCTTGAGACCCAGTACTTC,CASSERTSGGLETQYF
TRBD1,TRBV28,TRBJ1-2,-,TGTGCCATCCGGACAGGAAATAACTATGGCTACACCTTC,CAIRTGNNYGYTF
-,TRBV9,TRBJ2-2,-,TGTGCCAGCAGCGTAGTAGGGGGTAGGGGCTACACCGGGGAGCTGTTTTTT,CASSVVGGRGYTGELFF
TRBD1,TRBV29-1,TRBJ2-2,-,TGCAGCGCCCGCACCGGGACAGGCAACACCGGGGAGCTGTTTTTT,CSARTGTGNTGELFF
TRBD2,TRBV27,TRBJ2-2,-,TGTGCCAGCAGTTTACTAGGACTAGCGGGGGGTCCTAACACCGGGGAGCTGTTTTTT,CASSLLGLAGGPNTGELFF
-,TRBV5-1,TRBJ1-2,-,TGCGCCAGCAGCTTGTTGTCAGCTAACTATGGCTACACCTTC,CASSLLSANYGYTF
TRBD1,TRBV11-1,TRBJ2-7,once,TGTGCCAGCAGCCGGGACAGGGCCTGGGAGCAGTACTTC,CASSRDRAWEQYF
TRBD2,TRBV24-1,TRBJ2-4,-,TGTGCCACCAGTGATTTGCCTAGCGGGGTAGCCAAAAACATTCAGTACTTC,CATSDLPSGVAKNIQYF
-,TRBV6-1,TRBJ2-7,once,TGTGCCAGCAGTGAGGGGGCGGTAAGCTCCTACGAGCAGTACTTC,CASSEGAVSSYEQYF
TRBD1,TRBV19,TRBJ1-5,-,TGTGCCAGTAGCCTTATGGACAGGAGGCCCCAGCATTTT,CASSLMDRRPQHF
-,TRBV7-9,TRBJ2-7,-,TGTGCCAGCAGCGGGCCGAGCCGCTACGAGCAGTACTTC,CASSGPSRYEQYF
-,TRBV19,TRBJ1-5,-,TGTGCCAGTAGTCCCGGGAGGGCGTCTAGCAATCAGCCCCAGCATTTT,CASSPGRASSNQPQHF
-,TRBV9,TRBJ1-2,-,TGTGCCAGCAGCGCCCCCCCCCTGTATGGCTACACCTTC,CASSAPPLYGYTF
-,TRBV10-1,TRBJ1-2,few,TGCGCCAGCAGTGGTTACAGCGGGTATGGCTACACCTTC,CASSGYSGYGYTF
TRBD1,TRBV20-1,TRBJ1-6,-,TGCAGTGCTAGTCTGACAGGGGGCCCGAATTCACCCCTCCACTTT,CSASLTGGPNSPLHF
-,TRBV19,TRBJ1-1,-,TGTGCCAGTACCCTAGCGAGGGGCGGTGAAGCTTTCTTT,CASTLARGGEAFF